Listed here are 24 T cell receptor beta chains from one sample, sequenced in a study of cytomegalovirus exposure and HLA in healthy donors. The PCR contained 60 Vbeta and 13 Jbeta primers. Clones were read by immunoSEQ multiplex PCR, and TCRdb kept only the in-frame ones, dropping some. The sample includes about 43,000 clones, roughly 80% of them seen just once. The specimen sequenced was PBMCs. These receptors originate from a young man in good health and CMV-seronegative.

This chain joins TRBV10-2 and TRBJ1-5, with TRBD1 matching 8 bases. Per germline, CDR1 WSHSY and CDR2 SAAADI. The J segment lost 5 bases and the V segment lost 2 bases, leaving 2 bases of the junction unmatched. CDR3 length equals 14 residues. The CDR3: CASSEPTGDQPQHF. The CDR3 DNA reads TGCGCCAGCAGTGAGCCGACAGGGGATCAGCCCCAGCATTTT.

The rearrangement uses TRBV9 and TRBJ2-7; D perhaps matches TRBD1 (5 bases). The V gene lost 4 bases and the J gene lost 4 bases, with 12 bases spanning the gap. Looked up from germline, CDR1 is SGDLS and CDR2 is YYNGEE. CDR3 size: 13 residues. The CDR3 sequence is CASSPPGRYEQYF. CDR3 bases: TGTGCCAGCAGCCCCCCAGGGCGGTACGAGCAGTACTTC. The full variable domain, its missing parts supplied by reference TRBV9 and TRBJ2-7, is DSGVTQTPKHLITATGQRVTLRCSPRSGDLSVYWYQQSLDQGLQFLIQYYNGEERAKGNILERFSAQQFPDLHSELNLSSLELGDSALYFCASSPPGRYEQYFGPGTRLTVT.

The rearrangement uses TRBV7-6 and TRBJ1-4; D is unclear. CDR3 length: 12 amino acids. From germline, CDR1 is SGHVS and CDR2 FNYEAQ. Trimming stripped 1 base from V and 14 bases from J, with 11 bases between. CDR3 protein: CASSLGGGILFF. CDR3 sequence (DNA): TGTGCCAGCAGCTTAGGAGGCGGGATCCTGTTTTTT.

The rearrangement links TRBV5-4 to TRBJ2-7; possible D gene TRBD2, 7 bases. The germline V and J ends were trimmed by 4 bases and 2 bases, with 16 bases remaining between them. The V gene's germline CDR1 is SGHNT and CDR2 YYREEE (reference sequence). The CDR3 covers 15 residues. This CDR3 is CASSRGASGPYEQYF. In DNA, the CDR3 is TGTGCCAGCAGCCGGGGGGCTAGCGGACCCTACGAGCAGTACTTC.

The chain uses TRBV4-3 and TRBJ2-3; 13 bases align to TRBD2. Germline lookup yields CDR1 LGHNA and CDR2 YSLEER. CDR3 length: 17 amino acids. V was clipped by 0 bases and J by 4 bases; unmatched bases: 4. The CDR3 loop is CASSQETSGRVSDTQYF. CDR3 coding DNA: TGCGCCAGCAGCCAAGAAACTAGCGGGAGGGTATCAGATACGCAGTATTTT.

V and J are TRBV11-3 and TRBJ2-2, with D uncertain. V lost 7 bases and J 3 bases, leaving 6 bases between the germline ends. From germline, CDR1 is SGHNT and CDR2 YENEEA. The length of the CDR3 is 12 residues. CDR3 residues: CASTIDTGELFF. In DNA form, the CDR3 reads TGTGCCAGCACCATAGACACCGGGGAGCTGTTTTTT.

V usage is TRBV29-1 and J usage is TRBJ1-1; 8 positions agree with TRBD1. The CDR3 runs to 13 residues. Germline CDR1 reads SQVTM; CDR2 reads ANQGSEA. The trim removed 3 bases at V and 5 bases at J, leaving 5 bases unmatched. For the CDR3, the DNA is TGCAGCGTTGATCAGGGGGCCCTGACTGAAGCTTTCTTT. Encoded protein: CSVDQGALTEAFF.

J is TRBJ2-2 and V is TRBV1; TRBD2 is the table's D call and was not checked against the DNA. TRBV1 is tagged as a pseudogene. The CDR3 runs 21 residues. The CDR3 is CTSSQDVTSGSGNANTGELFF. CDR3 nucleotides: TGCACCAGCAGCCAAGATGTCACTAGCGGGAGCGGGAACGCGAACACCGGGGAGCTGTTTTTT.

J is TRBJ1-2 and V is TRBV4-2, with D hard to call. The CDR3 is 16 residues long. Germline loops: CDR1 LGHNA, CDR2 YNFKEQ. V was pared by 8 bases and J by 4 bases, with 23 bases between. CDR3 DNA sequence: TGTGCCAGCTCTCCGTACCATTTTACAGAGGGCTATGGCTACACCTTC. Protein sequence: CASSPYHFTEGYGYTF.

The chain links TRBV30 to TRBJ2-7; 12 bases align to TRBD2. The CDR3 runs 16 residues. J gave up 6 bases and V 0 bases, and 9 bases lay outside the gene matches. The germline V gene has CDR1 GTSNPN and CDR2 SVGIG (reference sequence). DNA of the CDR3: TGTGCCTGGAGTGTAAGCGGACTAGCGGGAATGGGCGAGCAGTACTTC. Protein: CAWSVSGLAGMGEQYF.

The DNA for the CDR3 is TGTGCCAGCAGGGAAAACAGGGGGCTGTTGGAAAAACTGTTTTTT. Translating gives CASRENRGLLEKLFF. V and J are TRBV6-6 and TRBJ1-4; 9 positions match TRBD1. The germline V gene has CDR1 MNHNY and CDR2 SVGAGI (reference sequence). This CDR3 comprises 15 residues. Germline trimming cut 6 bases from V and 8 bases from J; bases unmatched to any gene: 10.

The chain combines TRBV5-1 with TRBJ1-1, with D perhaps matching TRBD1 (5 bases). The CDR3 spans 15 residues. Germline CDR1 SGHRS, CDR2 YFSETQ. V was cut by 4 bases and J by 1 base, with 14 bases left in between. The CDR3 coding sequence is TGCGCCAGCAGCATAACGGGGGGAAAGAACACTGAAGCTTTCTTT. Residues: CASSITGGKNTEAFF.

The chain recombines TRBV11-2 with TRBJ1-4; possibly TRBD1 for D (6 bases). Germline values: CDR1 SGHAT, CDR2 FQNNGV. V shed 2 bases and J shed 5 bases, with 12 bases lying between them. The CDR3 length is 15 residues. The CDR3 nucleotides read TGTGCCAGCAGCTTATTCACAGGGCCAAATGAAAAACTGTTTTTT. Amino acids: CASSLFTGPNEKLFF.

The rearrangement joins TRBV28 to TRBJ2-7; 7 bases agree with TRBD2. The CDR3 loop spans 13 amino acids. After removal of 7 bases from V and 2 bases from J, the junction contained 5 bases not matched to a gene. Germline values: CDR1 MDHEN, CDR2 SYDVKM. This CDR3 is CASTSGTTYEQYF. The CDR3 bases are TGTGCCAGCACCTCCGGGACTACCTACGAGCAGTACTTC.

The chain combines TRBV21-1 with TRBJ1-5. TRBV21-1 is an annotated pseudogene. The CDR3 is 13 amino acids. CDR3 sequence reads: CASSKAGRQSQHF. The CDR3, as DNA: TGTGCCAGCAGCAAGGCGGGCCGGCAGTCCCAGCATTTT.

This clone came up once. The rearrangement uses TRBV9 and TRBJ2-5, with 13 bases matching TRBD2. Trimming removed 3 bases from V and 4 bases from J; junction bases left unmatched: 9. The length of the CDR3 is 17 residues. CDR1 is SGDLS and CDR2 is YYNGEE in the germline V gene. The CDR3 reads CASSAHQLAGGTETQYF. CDR3 nucleotides: TGTGCCAGCAGCGCGCACCAACTAGCGGGAGGGACAGAGACCCAGTACTTC.

This clone was recorded once. This chain links TRBV15 with TRBJ1-4; D unclear. Per the germline V gene, CDR1 is LNHNV and CDR2 is YYDKDF (reference sequence). CDR3 size: 15 residues. Trimming took 1 base from V and 8 from J, leaving 14 bases between them. The CDR3 region has the DNA TGTGCCACCAGCAGAGTTGCTGAGCGTTGGGAAAAACTGTTTTTT. Translated, it gives CATSRVAERWEKLFF.

A few counts support this clone. V gene TRBV5-1 combines with J gene TRBJ2-3, with TRBD1 matching over 7 bases. With 5 bases clipped from V and 3 bases from J, the junction kept 9 bases outside the gene matches. There are 15 residues in the CDR3. Germline CDR1 and CDR2: SGHRS and YFSETQ. In nucleotides, the CDR3 is TGCGCCAGCAGAAGGGGGCTAGAGGCAACAGATACGCAGTATTTT. Encoded protein: CASRRGLEATDTQYF.

V and J are TRBV7-2 and TRBJ2-2; 11 positions match TRBD2. The CDR3 is 19 amino acids. The germline V gene has CDR1 SGHTA and CDR2 FQGNSA. With V trimmed by 4 bases and J by 5 bases, 15 bases remained unmatched. Here the CDR3 reads CASSSEGRLAGGFTGELFF. DNA for the CDR3: TGTGCCAGCAGCTCCGAAGGTCGCCTAGCGGGAGGATTTACCGGGGAGCTGTTTTTT.

The V gene is TRBV18, the J gene TRBJ1-2, with D maybe TRBD1 (5 bases). Germline CDR1 reads KGHSH; CDR2 reads LQKENI. V was trimmed by 3 bases and J by 1 base, leaving 12 bases between them. CDR3 length equals 15 residues. CDR3 DNA: TGTGCCAGCTCACCCGCCGACAGCATTAACTATGGCTACACCTTC. Protein sequence: CASSPADSINYGYTF.

DNA of the CDR3: TGTGCCACCAGACTAGCGGGAGGGAGGGAGACCCAGTACTTC. Its protein is CATRLAGGRETQYF. The rearrangement joins TRBV15 to TRBJ2-5; the match to TRBD2 covers 13 bases. The CDR3 consists of 14 residues. The ends lost 6 bases at V and 5 bases at J; junction bases unmatched: 3. CDR1 is LNHNV, CDR2 YYDKDF, per germline (reference sequence).

The chain joins TRBV9 to TRBJ1-2; D is perhaps TRBD1 (6 bases). V gave up 0 bases and J gave up 6 bases, with 12 bases separating them. The CDR3 loop spans 14 amino acids. Germline V gives CDR1 SGDLS, CDR2 YYNGEE. The CDR3 is CASSVEGQLHGYTF. CDR3 in DNA: TGTGCCAGCAGCGTAGAAGGACAGCTTCATGGCTACACCTTC.

The chain carries TRBV10-3 and TRBJ2-7; TRBD1 aligns across 9 bases. V was clipped by 6 bases and J by 3 bases; unmatched bases: 6. The CDR3 has 14 amino acids. Germline CDR1 reads ENHRY; CDR2 reads SYGVKD. The CDR3 loop is CAIRTGQGSYEQYF. DNA of the CDR3: TGTGCCATCAGGACCGGACAGGGGAGCTACGAGCAGTACTTC.

This sequence joins TRBV28 and TRBJ2-1; 7 nucleotides line up with TRBD1. V dropped 3 bases and J dropped 7; count of bases not matched to a gene: 15. Germline loops: CDR1 MDHEN, CDR2 SYDVKM. This CDR3 comprises 17 residues. The CDR3: CASSFPRDRAVSNEQFF. CDR3 nucleotide sequence: TGTGCCAGCAGTTTTCCACGTGACAGGGCTGTTTCGAATGAGCAGTTCTTC.